Each of the 13 T cell receptor beta chains below was sequenced from the same sample in a study of monozygotic twins with inflammatory bowel disease. TCRdb re-called the 5' RACE reads and gives one entry per CDR3 protein, without DNA. This sample's table has about 300,000 distinct CDR3 sequences. The source material was blood. These receptors came from a human donor with ulcerative colitis or Crohn's disease, or a healthy co-twin of an affected twin (not recorded which).

The genes are TRBV7-2 and TRBJ2-7. The CDR3 covers 14 residues. Germline V gene lookup returns CDR1 SGHTA and CDR2 FQGNSA. The CDR3 protein is CASSSLNSWDEQYF. Supplemented by reference TRBV7-2 and TRBJ2-7, the full variable domain reads GAGVSQSPSNKVTEKGKDVELRCDPISGHTALYWYRQSLGQGLEFLIYFQGNSAPDKSGLPSDRFSAERTGGSVSTLTIQRTQQEDSAVYLCASSSLNSWDEQYFGPGTRLTVT.

V and J are TRBV7-2 and TRBJ2-7; TCRdb selects TRBD1, and the lack of DNA leaves this call unchecked. The CDR3 runs 14 residues. Germline V gene lookup returns CDR1 SGHTA and CDR2 FQGNSA. The CDR3 is CASSPLYRRAEQYF.

The rearrangement links TRBV24-1 to TRBJ2-7; no DNA is available, so the TRBD1 call from TCRdb remains unchecked. In germline, CDR1 is KGHDR, CDR2 SFDVKD. CDR3 length equals 14 residues. This CDR3 reads CATSEVGQGNEQYF.

This chain uses TRBV2 with TRBJ1-5; TCRdb's D call of TRBD1 is untestable without DNA. Germline V gene data show CDR1 as SNHLY and CDR2 as FYNNEI. The CDR3 runs 14 residues. This CDR3 reads CASSPDWGVQPQHF.

J is TRBJ2-7 and V is TRBV12-3 or TRBV12-4; TCRdb reports TRBD1, a call that lacks DNA to check it against. CDR3 length equals 14 residues. CDR3 region: CATSDRGPKGEQYF.

The chain is built from TRBV6-2 or TRBV6-3 and TRBJ2-5; the D call of TRBD2 rests on TCRdb alone, since no DNA is present to check it. Germline loops: CDR1 MNHEY, CDR2 SVGEGT. CDR3 length equals 15 residues. This chain's CDR3 is CASSPKGLPGETQYF.

V is TRBV7-3 and J is TRBJ1-6; no DNA is available, so the TRBD1 call from TCRdb remains unchecked. CDR3 length: 17 residues. Germline V gene sequence: CDR1 SGHTA, CDR2 FQGTGA. The chain's CDR3 is CASSLMEHGTDNSPLHF.

The chain links TRBV13 to TRBJ2-7. The CDR3 runs to 15 residues. Germline V gene sequence: CDR1 PRHDT, CDR2 FYEKMQ (reference sequence). Here the CDR3 reads CASSLSGDSSYEQYF.

V usage is TRBV27 and J usage is TRBJ2-6; TCRdb lists TRBD1, though no DNA is available to test this call. Germline CDR1 and CDR2: MNHEY and SMNVEV (reference sequence). CDR3 size: 17 residues. CDR3 in amino acids: CASSLYRGNNGANVLTF.

The chain has TRBV28 and TRBJ1-1; there is no DNA to check the TCRdb D call of TRBD1. Germline CDR1 and CDR2: MDHEN and SYDVKM. The CDR3 contains 14 residues. CDR3 protein: CASSLGADRGEAFF.

Here the CDR3 reads CASSLIGSYSGYTF. The V call is TRBV7-8, the J call TRBJ1-2. This CDR3 region has 14 residues. Germline V gene lookup returns CDR1 SGHVS and CDR2 FQNEAQ.

The chain recombines TRBV28 with TRBJ1-1. This CDR3 region has 12 residues. Germline lookup yields CDR1 MDHEN and CDR2 SYDVKM. The CDR3 loop reads CASSFLIGEAFF. Combining the CDR3 with reference TRBV28 and TRBJ1-1 gives the whole variable domain DVKVTQSSRYLVKRTGEKVFLECVQDMDHENMFWYRQDPGLGLRLIYFSYDVKMKEKGDIPEGYSVSREKKERFSLILESASTNQTSMYLCASSFLIGEAFFGQGTRLTVV.

The chain joins TRBV6-1 to TRBJ2-1; the D call from TCRdb, TRBD1, cannot be confirmed without DNA. This CDR3 region has 15 residues. The germline V gene encodes CDR1 MNHNS and CDR2 SASEGT. CDR3 protein: CASSRSGASYNEQFF.